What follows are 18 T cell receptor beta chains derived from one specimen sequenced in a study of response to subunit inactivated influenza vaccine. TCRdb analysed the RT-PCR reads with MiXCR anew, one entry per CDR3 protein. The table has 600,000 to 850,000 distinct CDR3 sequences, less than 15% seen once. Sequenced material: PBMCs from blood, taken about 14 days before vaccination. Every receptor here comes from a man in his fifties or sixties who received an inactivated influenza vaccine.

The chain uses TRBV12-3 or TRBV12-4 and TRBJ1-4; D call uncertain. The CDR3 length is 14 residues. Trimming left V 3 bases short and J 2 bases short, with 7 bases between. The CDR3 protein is CASSFFRTNEKLFF. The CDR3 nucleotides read TGTGCCAGCAGTTTTTTCAGGACTAATGAAAAACTGTTTTTT.

DNA for the CDR3: TGTGCCAGCAGCAAAGCCAAGCAGGGAGGACAGCCCCAGCATTTT. Encoded protein: CASSKAKQGGQPQHF. This rearrangement joins TRBV21-1 to TRBJ1-5. TRBV21-1 is assigned pseudogene status. This CDR3 region has 15 residues.

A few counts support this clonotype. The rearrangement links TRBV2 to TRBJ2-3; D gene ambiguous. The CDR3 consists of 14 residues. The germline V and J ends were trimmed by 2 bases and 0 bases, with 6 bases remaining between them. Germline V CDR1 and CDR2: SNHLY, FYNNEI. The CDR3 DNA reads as TGTGCCAGCAGTGAATCCTGGAGCACAGATACGCAGTATTTT. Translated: CASSESWSTDTQYF. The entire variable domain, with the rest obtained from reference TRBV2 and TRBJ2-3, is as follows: EPEVTQTPSHQVTQMGQEVILRCVPISNHLYFYWYRQILGQKVEFLVSFYNNEISEKSEIFDDQFSVERPDGSNFTLKIRSTKLEDSAMYFCASSESWSTDTQYFGPGTRLTVL.

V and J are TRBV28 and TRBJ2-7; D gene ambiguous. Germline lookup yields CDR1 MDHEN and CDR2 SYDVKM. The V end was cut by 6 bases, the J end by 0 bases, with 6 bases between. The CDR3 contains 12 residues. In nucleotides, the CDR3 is TGTGCCAGCAGAAAAAACTCCTACGAGCAGTACTTC. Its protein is CASRKNSYEQYF.

CDR3 in amino acids: CASSQVGGNPLHF. CDR3 DNA sequence: TGTGCCAGCAGCCAAGTTGGCGGGAACCCCCTCCACTTT. The V gene is TRBV4-2, the J gene TRBJ1-6; no firm D call. Trimming cost V 1 base and J 13 bases, with 11 bases left between them. CDR1 and CDR2 from the germline V gene are LGHNA and YNFKEQ. The CDR3 loop spans 13 amino acids.

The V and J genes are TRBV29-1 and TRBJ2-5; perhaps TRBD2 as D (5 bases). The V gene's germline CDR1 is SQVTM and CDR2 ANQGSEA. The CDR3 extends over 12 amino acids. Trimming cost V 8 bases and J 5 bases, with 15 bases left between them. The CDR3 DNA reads TGCAGCTCTATTCGGGGTACGGAGACCCAGTACTTC. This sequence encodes CSSIRGTETQYF.

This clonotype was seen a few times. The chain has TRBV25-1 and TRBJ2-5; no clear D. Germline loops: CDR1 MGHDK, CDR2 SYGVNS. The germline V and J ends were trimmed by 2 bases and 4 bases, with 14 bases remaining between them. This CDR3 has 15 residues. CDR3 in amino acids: CASSEGFEELETQYF. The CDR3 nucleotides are TGTGCCAGCAGTGAAGGGTTCGAAGAGTTAGAGACCCAGTACTTC.

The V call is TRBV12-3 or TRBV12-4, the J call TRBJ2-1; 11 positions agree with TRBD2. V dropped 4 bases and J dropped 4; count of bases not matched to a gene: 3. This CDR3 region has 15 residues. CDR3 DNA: TGTGCCAGCAGTTCCCGACTAGCGGGGTACAATGAGCAGTTCTTC. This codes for CASSSRLAGYNEQFF.

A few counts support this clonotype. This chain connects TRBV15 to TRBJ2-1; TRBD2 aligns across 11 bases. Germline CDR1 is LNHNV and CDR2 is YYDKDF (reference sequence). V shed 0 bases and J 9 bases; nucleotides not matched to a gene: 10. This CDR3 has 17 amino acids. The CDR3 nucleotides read TGTGCCACCAGCAGAGACTCGACTAGCGGGATAGCCGGTGAGCAGTTCTTC. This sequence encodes CATSRDSTSGIAGEQFF.

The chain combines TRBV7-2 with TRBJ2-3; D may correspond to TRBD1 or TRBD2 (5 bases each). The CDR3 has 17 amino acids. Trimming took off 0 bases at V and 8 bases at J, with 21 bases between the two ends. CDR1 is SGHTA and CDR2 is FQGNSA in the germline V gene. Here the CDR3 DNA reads TGTGCCAGCAGCTTAGCCCTGGGACCTCTAGCACAGATTACGCAGTATTTT. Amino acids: CASSLALGPLAQITQYF. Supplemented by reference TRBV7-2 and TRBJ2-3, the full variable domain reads GAGVSQSPSNKVTEKGKDVELRCDPISGHTALYWYRQSLGQGLEFLIYFQGNSAPDKSGLPSDRFSAERTGGSVSTLTIQRTQQEDSAVYLCASSLALGPLAQITQYFGPGTRLTVL.

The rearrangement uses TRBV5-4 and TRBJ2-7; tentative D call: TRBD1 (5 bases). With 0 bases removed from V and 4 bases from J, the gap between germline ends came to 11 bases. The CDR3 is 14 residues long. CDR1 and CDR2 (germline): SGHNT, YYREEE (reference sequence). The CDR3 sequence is CASSLGAGMYEQYF. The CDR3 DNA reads TGTGCCAGCAGCTTGGGGGCAGGGATGTACGAGCAGTACTTC. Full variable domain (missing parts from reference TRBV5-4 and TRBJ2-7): ETGVTQSPTHLIKTRGQQVTLRCSSQSGHNTVSWYQQALGQGPQFIFQYYREEENGRGNFPPRFSGLQFPNYSSELNVNALELDDSALYLCASSLGAGMYEQYFGPGTRLTVT.

CDR3 in amino acids: CSAQSIARDTYYEQYF. In DNA, the CDR3 is TGCAGTGCTCAGAGTATTGCCCGGGACACTTACTACGAGCAGTACTTC. The chain combines TRBV20-1 with TRBJ2-7; D is possibly TRBD1 (6 bases). There are 16 residues in the CDR3. The V and J ends lost 5 bases and 3 bases respectively, with 23 bases between them. Germline V CDR1 and CDR2: DFQATT, SNEGSKA (reference sequence).

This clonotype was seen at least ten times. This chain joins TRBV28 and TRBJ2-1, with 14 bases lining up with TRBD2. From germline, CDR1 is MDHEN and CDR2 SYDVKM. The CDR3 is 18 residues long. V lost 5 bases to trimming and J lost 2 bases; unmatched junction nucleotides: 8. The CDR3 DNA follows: TGTGCCAGCAGTCCTGGGACTAGCGGGGGCCCACCCTACAATGAGCAGTTCTTC. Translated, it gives CASSPGTSGGPPYNEQFF.

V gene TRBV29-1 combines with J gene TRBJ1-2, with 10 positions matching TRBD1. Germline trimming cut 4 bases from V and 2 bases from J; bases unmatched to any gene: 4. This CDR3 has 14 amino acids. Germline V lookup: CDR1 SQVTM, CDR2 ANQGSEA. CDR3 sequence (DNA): TGCAGCGTTGTAGACAGGGGGCGCAACTATGGCTACACCTTC. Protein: CSVVDRGRNYGYTF.

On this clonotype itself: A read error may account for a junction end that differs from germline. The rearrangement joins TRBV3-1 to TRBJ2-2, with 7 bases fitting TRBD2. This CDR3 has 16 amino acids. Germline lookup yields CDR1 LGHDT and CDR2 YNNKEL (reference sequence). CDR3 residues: CASSQKTTSVAGELVF. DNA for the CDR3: TGTGCCAGCAGCCAAAAAACTACTAGCGTTGCCGGGGAGCTGGTTTTT.

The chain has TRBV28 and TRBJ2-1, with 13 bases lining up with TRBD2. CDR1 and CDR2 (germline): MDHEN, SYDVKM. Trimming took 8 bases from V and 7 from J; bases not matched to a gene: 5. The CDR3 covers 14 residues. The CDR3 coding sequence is TGTGCCAGCTGCCGGGGACTAGCGGGAAATGAGCAGTTCTTC. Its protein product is CASCRGLAGNEQFF.

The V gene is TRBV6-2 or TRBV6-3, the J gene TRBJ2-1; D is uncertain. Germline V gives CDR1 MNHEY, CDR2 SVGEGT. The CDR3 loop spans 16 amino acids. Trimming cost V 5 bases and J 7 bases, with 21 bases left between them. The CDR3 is CASSPSTTLLGNEQFF. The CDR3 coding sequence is TGTGCCAGCAGTCCCTCTACTACCTTGCTGGGAAATGAGCAGTTCTTC.

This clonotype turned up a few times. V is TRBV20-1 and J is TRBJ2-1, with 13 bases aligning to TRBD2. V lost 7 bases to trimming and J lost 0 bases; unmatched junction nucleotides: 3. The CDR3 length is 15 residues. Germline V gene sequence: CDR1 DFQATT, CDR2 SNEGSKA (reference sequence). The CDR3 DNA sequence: TGCAGTGGGACTAGCGGGGGTTCCTCCTACAATGAGCAGTTCTTC. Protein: CSGTSGGSSYNEQFF.